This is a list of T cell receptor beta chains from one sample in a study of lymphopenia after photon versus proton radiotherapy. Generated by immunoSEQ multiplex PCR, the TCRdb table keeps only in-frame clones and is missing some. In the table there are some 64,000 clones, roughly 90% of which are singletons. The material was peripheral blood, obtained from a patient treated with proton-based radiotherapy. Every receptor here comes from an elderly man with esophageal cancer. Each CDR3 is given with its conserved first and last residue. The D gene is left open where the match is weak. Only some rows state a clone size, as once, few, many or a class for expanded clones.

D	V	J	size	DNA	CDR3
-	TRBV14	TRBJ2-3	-	TGTGCCAGCAGCCAGGGCAGCCCAGTCCCGGGCACAGATACGCAGTATTTT	CASSQGSPVPGTDTQYF
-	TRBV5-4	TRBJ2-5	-	TGTGCCAGCAGCTTTAAGGGATTGCCGGAGACCCAGTACTTC	CASSFKGLPETQYF
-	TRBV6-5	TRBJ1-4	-	TGTGCCAGCAGTGACAGCGCAACTAATGAAAAACTGTTTTTT	CASSDSATNEKLFF
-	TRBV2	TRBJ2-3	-	TGTGCCAGCAGATATTTTGGCGGGGACACAGATACGCAGTATTTT	CASRYFGGDTDTQYF
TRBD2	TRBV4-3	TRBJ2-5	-	TGCGCCAGCAGCCAGGGGGGACTAGCGTCTCAAGAGACCCAGTACTTC	CASSQGGLASQETQYF
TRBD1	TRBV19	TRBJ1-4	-	TGTGCCAGTAGTGACTACGACAGGGGAGGTGATGAAAAACTGTTTTTT	CASSDYDRGGDEKLFF
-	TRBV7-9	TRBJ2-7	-	TGTGCCAGCACCGGGGCTCGGACAGACGAGCAGTACTTC	CASTGARTDEQYF
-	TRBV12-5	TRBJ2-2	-	TGTGCTAGTGGTTTGGGGGTGAGGACCGGGGAGCTGTTTTTT	CASGLGVRTGELFF
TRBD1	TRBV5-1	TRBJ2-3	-	TGCGCCAGCAGCCTAGGGACAGGGGAGACAGATACGCAGTATTTT	CASSLGTGETDTQYF
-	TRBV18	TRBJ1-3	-	TGTGCCAGCTCACCTGAATGGGGGGAAGGAAACACCATATATTTT	CASSPEWGEGNTIYF
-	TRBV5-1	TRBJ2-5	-	TGCGCCAGCAGCCCCACAGGGCCTAGGGAGACCCAGTACTTC	CASSPTGPRETQYF
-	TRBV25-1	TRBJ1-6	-	TGTGCCAGCAGTGAAGCCAGGGTGGGTTCACCCCTCCACTTT	CASSEARVGSPLHF
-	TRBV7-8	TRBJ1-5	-	TGTGCCAGCCACCGCGGATCACAGGGTTTATGGAATCAGCCCCAGCATTTT	CASHRGSQGLWNQPQHF
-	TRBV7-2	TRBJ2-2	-	TGTGCCAGCAGCTCCCCAGGAAACACCGGGGAGCTGTTTTTT	CASSSPGNTGELFF
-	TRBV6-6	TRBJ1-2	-	TGTGCCAGCAGTTACTACGGGGGAAACTATGGCTACACCTTC	CASSYYGGNYGYTF
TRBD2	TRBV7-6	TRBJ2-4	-	TGTGCCAGCAGCTTAGCGCGGGGGGCCAAAAACATTCAGTACTTC	CASSLARGAKNIQYF
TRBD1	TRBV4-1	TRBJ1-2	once	TGCGCCAGCAGTCTTGGGGACAGGGGGCTTTATGGCTACACCTTC	CASSLGDRGLYGYTF
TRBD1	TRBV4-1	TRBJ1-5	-	TGCGCCAGCAGCCAAGGGACAGGGGGGAATCAGCCCCAGCATTTT	CASSQGTGGNQPQHF
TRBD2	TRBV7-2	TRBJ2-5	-	TGTGCCAGCAGCTACCTTAGCGGGAGAGCTGAGACCCAGTACTTC	CASSYLSGRAETQYF
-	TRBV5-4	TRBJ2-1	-	TGTGCCAGCAGCTTGGAGGGGACGCGTAACAATGAGCAGTTCTTC	CASSLEGTRNNEQFF
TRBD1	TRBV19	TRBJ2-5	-	TGTGCCAGTAGTACGGGACAGGGAATCCAAGAGACCCAGTACTTC	CASSTGQGIQETQYF
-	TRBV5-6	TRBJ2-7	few	TGTGCCAGCAGCCTGACCGGGATAACCTACGAGCAGTACTTC	CASSLTGITYEQYF
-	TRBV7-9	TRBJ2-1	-	TGTGCCAGCAGTTGGGGCCTAGCTGGGTACAATGAGCAGTTCTTC	CASSWGLAGYNEQFF